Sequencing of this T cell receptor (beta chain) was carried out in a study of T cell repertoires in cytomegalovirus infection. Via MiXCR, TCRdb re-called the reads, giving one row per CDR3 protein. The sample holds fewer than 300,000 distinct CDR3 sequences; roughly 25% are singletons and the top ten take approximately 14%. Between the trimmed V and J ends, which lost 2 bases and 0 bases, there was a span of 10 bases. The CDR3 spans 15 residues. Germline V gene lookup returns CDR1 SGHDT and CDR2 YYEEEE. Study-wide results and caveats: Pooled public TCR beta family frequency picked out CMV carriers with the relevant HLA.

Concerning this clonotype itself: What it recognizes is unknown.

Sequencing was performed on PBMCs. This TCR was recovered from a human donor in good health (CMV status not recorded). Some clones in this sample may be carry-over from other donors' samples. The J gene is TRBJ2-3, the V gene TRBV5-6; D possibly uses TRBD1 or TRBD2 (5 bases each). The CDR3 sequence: CASSFTWGSTDTQYF. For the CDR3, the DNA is TGTGCCAGCAGCTTCACTTGGGGGAGCACAGATACGCAGTATTTT. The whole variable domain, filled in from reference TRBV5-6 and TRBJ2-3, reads DAGVTQSPTHLIKTRGQQVTLRCSPKSGHDTVSWYQQALGQGPQFIFQYYEEEERQRGNFPDRFSGHQFPNYSSELNVNALLLGDSALYLCASSFTWGSTDTQYFGPGTRLTVL.